These 4 T cell receptor beta chains share one sample of origin, sequenced in a study of spatial heterogeneity in lung cancer. The sample's time point: sample taken at primary tumor resection. Whole RNA from tumor, nontumor lung or frozen PBMC was sequenced unsorted. TCRdb passed the 5' RACE reads through MiXCR, listing each CDR3 protein once. Among some 100,000 distinct CDR3 sequences, 7% to 9% were seen once, and the ten largest hold 6.9%. The material was PBMCs, obtained at surgery. All receptors derive from a male donor with early-stage non-small cell lung cancer.

The chain links TRBV7-7 to TRBJ2-3; TRBD1 might be the D (5 bases). Germline CDR1 is SSHAT and CDR2 is FNYEAQ (reference sequence). The V and J ends lost 5 bases and 4 bases respectively, with 10 bases between them. The CDR3 extends over 13 amino acids. CDR3 nucleotide sequence: TGTGCCAGCAGCCAGGGTAGTGCAGATACGCAGTATTTT. It codes for CASSQGSADTQYF. The variable domain in full, with the rest retrieved from reference TRBV7-7 and TRBJ2-3, is GAGVSQSPRYKVTKRGQDVTLRCDPISSHATLYWYQQALGQGPEFLTYFNYEAQPDKSGLPSDRFSAERPEGSISTLTIQRTEQRDSAMYRCASSQGSADTQYFGPGTRLTVL.

This chain uses TRBV28 with TRBJ2-1, with a weak D call TRBD1 (6 bases). The CDR3 consists of 12 residues. From germline, CDR1 is MDHEN and CDR2 SYDVKM. The germline V and J ends were trimmed by 2 bases and 8 bases, with 7 bases remaining between them. The DNA for the CDR3 is TGTGCCAGCAGTTTACCAGGGGATGAGCAGTTCTTC. Translated: CASSLPGDEQFF.

This clonotype was seen a handful of times. This rearrangement joins TRBV18 to TRBJ2-7; D possibly uses TRBD1 or TRBD2 (5 bases each). CDR1 is KGHSH and CDR2 is LQKENI in the germline V gene. The CDR3 contains 14 residues. Trimming took 6 bases from V and 2 from J, leaving 14 bases between them. The CDR3 loop reads CASSQPGRAYEQYF. The CDR3 nucleotides are TGTGCCAGCTCGCAACCGGGGCGAGCCTACGAGCAGTACTTC.

This clonotype was detected a few times. The chain combines TRBV5-1 with TRBJ2-2; the D is unclear. The CDR3 sequence is 17 residues long. The V gene's germline CDR1 is SGHRS and CDR2 YFSETQ. Trimming left V 2 bases short and J 0 bases short, with 14 bases between. The CDR3 region is CASSFRRLGANTGELFF. The CDR3 region has the DNA TGCGCCAGCAGCTTTCGGCGACTGGGCGCGAACACCGGGGAGCTGTTTTTT.